This T cell receptor beta chain was profiled in a study of shared T cell receptors in the human thymus. Losses at the gene ends were 4 bases for V and 0 bases for J; bases not matched to a gene: 2. Germline lookup yields CDR1 SGHRS and CDR2 YFSETQ. The CDR3 is 15 residues long. Clones were sequenced by immunoSEQ multiplex PCR, and TCRdb holds only the in-frame ones, with some missing. The data hold hundreds of thousands of clones, with 80% to 90% observed a single time. In addition, the sample was reused for a study of human thymus T cells. As that study records: Congenital heart defects were the reason for the corrective surgery that the donors, healthy Finnish infants, were having. The thymus was resected at corrective cardiac surgery. Thymic and blood repertoires seemed to show skewed V and J gene use. Related research examined unrelated individuals and reported that their thymic repertoires overlapped highly.

The chain couples TRBV5-1 to TRBJ2-1, with 9 nucleotides matching TRBD2. Sequencing was done on a sample of thymocytes. This receptor was identified in a girl in the first two years of life with a congenital heart defect. The CDR3: CASSPSGDSYNEQFF. The CDR3 DNA is TGCGCCAGCAGCCCTAGCGGGGACTCCTACAATGAGCAGTTCTTC. The full variable domain, its missing parts supplied by reference TRBV5-1 and TRBJ2-1, is KAGVTQTPRYLIKTRGQQVTLSCSPISGHRSVSWYQQTPGQGLQFLFEYFSETQRNKGNFPGRFSGRQFSNSRSEMNVSTLELGDSALYLCASSPSGDSYNEQFFGPGTRLTVL.